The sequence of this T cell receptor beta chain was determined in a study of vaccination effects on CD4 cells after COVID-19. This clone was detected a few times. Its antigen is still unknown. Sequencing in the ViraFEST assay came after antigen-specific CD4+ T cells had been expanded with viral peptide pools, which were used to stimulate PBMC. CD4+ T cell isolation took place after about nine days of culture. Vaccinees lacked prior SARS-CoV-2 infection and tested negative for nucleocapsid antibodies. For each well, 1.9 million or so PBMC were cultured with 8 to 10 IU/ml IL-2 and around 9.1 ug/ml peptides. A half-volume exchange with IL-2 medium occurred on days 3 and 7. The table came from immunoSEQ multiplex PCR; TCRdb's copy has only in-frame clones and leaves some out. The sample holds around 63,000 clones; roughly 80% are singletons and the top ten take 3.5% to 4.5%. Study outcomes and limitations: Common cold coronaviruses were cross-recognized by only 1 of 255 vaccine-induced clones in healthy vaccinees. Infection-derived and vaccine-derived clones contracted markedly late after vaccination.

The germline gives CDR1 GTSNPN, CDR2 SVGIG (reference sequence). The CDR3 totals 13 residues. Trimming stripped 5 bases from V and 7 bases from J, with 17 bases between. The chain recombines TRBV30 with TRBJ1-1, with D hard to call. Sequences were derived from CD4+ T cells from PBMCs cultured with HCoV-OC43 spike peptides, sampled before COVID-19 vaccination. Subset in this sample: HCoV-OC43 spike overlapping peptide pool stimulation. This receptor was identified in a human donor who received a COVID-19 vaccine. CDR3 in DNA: TGTGCCTGGGGGCCGTGGAGGGCGGATGAAGCTTTCTTT. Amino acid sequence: CAWGPWRADEAFF.